This T cell receptor (beta chain) comes out of a study of a mutant IDH1 vaccine in newly diagnosed glioma. Across the study: Onset of vaccination occurred 4-6 weeks following radiotherapy alone, or with temozolomide cycles. Study results and caveats: The vaccine induced immune responses, and these occurred in approximately 93% of patients.

A note on this clone: The antigen is undetermined.

The time point denotes: week 35, safety follow-up. The vaccine gave 300 ug of a 20-mer mutant IDH1 peptide subcutaneously per dose. The germline gives CDR1 MNHNS, CDR2 SASEGT. CDR3 size: 18 residues. V shed 2 bases and J shed 4 bases, with 18 bases lying between them. Assay: immunoSEQ multiplex PCR; the TCRdb copy retains only in-frame clones and omits some. The sample lists fewer than 55,000 clones, under 90% occurring once. The starting material was PBMCs, obtained from a glioma patient whose treatment included an IDH1 peptide vaccine. This rearrangement joins TRBV6-1 to TRBJ2-6; D unclear. The clonotype was recovered from a woman in her thirties or forties with glioma. Some clones in this sample may be carry-over from other donors' samples. CDR3 nucleotides: TGTGCCAGCAGTGAAACGGCATCTCATAGAGCGGGGGCCAACGTCCTGACTTTC. Translated, it gives CASSETASHRAGANVLTF.